This TCR beta chain was observed in a study of blood T cell repertoires in COVID-19. This clone is a singleton in its sample. There are 17 residues in the CDR3. CDR1 and CDR2 from the germline V gene are KGHDR and SFDVKD. The trim removed 4 bases at V and 5 bases at J, leaving 12 bases unmatched. Authors' methods: Reference gene primer amplification gave nucleated cell count estimates. Some clones are missing from TCRdb's copy, which holds only in-frame ones; the method was immunoSEQ multiplex PCR. The D gene and trimming were derived from the DNA, and the V and J assignments and clone size from that table. The sample yields roughly 200,000 clones, about four fifths seen once.

Sequences were obtained from PBMCs or T cells enriched from blood (not recorded which). The V and J genes are TRBV24-1 and TRBJ2-2; 7 nucleotides align to TRBD2. The sequence came from a woman aged 45 to 65 who had been exposed to COVID-19. The DNA for the CDR3 is TGTGCCACCAGTGACCTCCCGTCCGGGACTAAGACCGGGGAGCTGTTTTTT. Translating gives CATSDLPSGTKTGELFF.